What follows are 25 T cell receptor beta chains derived from one specimen sequenced in a study of early T cells in non-severe SARS-CoV-2 infection. TCRdb itself ran the 5' RACE reads through MiXCR, one entry per CDR3 protein. The sample has about 61,000 distinct CDR3 sequences; around 12% are singletons. The sample in question was whole blood, obtained at baseline. These receptor sequences come from an adult who was a healthcare worker with PCR-confirmed SARS-CoV-2 infection or an uninfected control (not recorded which). The donor label of this sample is uncertain.

A few counts support this clonotype. The chain links TRBV15 to TRBJ1-2; 7 bases are shared with TRBD1. In germline, CDR1 is LNHNV, CDR2 YYDKDF (reference sequence). The trim removed 2 bases at V and 8 bases at J, leaving 11 bases unmatched. This CDR3 comprises 15 residues. For the CDR3, the DNA is TGTGCCACCAGCAGACCTCAACGGACAGGACAGGGCTACACCTTC. Protein product: CATSRPQRTGQGYTF.

This clonotype was observed many times. The chain couples TRBV27 to TRBJ2-3; D possibly corresponds to TRBD1 (5 bases). Germline CDR1 reads MNHEY; CDR2 reads SMNVEV (reference sequence). V was trimmed by 3 bases and J by 8 bases, leaving 18 bases between them. CDR3 length: 15 residues. The CDR3 DNA reads TGTGCCAGCAGTTTTTTGGGGCAGAATGGTGCTACGCAGTATTTT. Its protein product is CASSFLGQNGATQYF.

This clonotype was seen ten or more times. The chain combines TRBV2 with TRBJ2-5; 12 bases match TRBD2. This CDR3 comprises 15 residues. The germline V gene has CDR1 SNHLY and CDR2 FYNNEI. Unmatched junction bases numbered 6, after V lost 0 bases and J lost 10 bases. Written as DNA, the CDR3 is TGTGCCAGCAGTGAAGCGCTTCGACTAGCGGGGGACCAGTACTTC. As protein: CASSEALRLAGDQYF.

This clonotype has only a few counts. The rearrangement links TRBV20-1 to TRBJ2-1; 8 nucleotides agree with TRBD2. The V and J ends lost 4 bases and 0 bases, in that order; junction bases with no gene match: 8. The germline gives CDR1 DFQATT, CDR2 SNEGSKA (reference sequence). The CDR3 length is 16 residues. CDR3 region: CSATKPGLDSYNEQFF. CDR3 in DNA: TGCAGTGCTACAAAACCGGGACTAGACTCCTACAATGAGCAGTTCTTC.

This clonotype was observed many times. The chain employs TRBV7-2 and TRBJ2-2, with 7 nucleotides matching TRBD1. This CDR3 is built from 15 residues. The J segment lost 1 base and the V segment lost 4 bases, leaving 3 bases of the junction unmatched. In germline, CDR1 is SGHTA, CDR2 FQGNSA. CDR3 region: CASSSRDRNTGELFF. For the CDR3, the DNA is TGTGCCAGCAGCTCTCGGGACAGGAACACCGGGGAGCTGTTTTTT.

The chain has TRBV6-6 and TRBJ2-1; perhaps D is TRBD1 or TRBD2 (5 bases each). The germline CDR1 and CDR2 sequences are MNHNY and SVGAGI (reference sequence). Trimming took off 6 bases at V and 0 bases at J, with 15 bases between the two ends. This CDR3 is 16 amino acids long. CDR3 DNA sequence: TGTGCCAGCAGCCTACGGGACGCGAGCTCCTACAATGAGCAGTTCTTC. It codes for CASSLRDASSYNEQFF.

In its sample, this clonotype was seen a few times. V gene TRBV10-2 combines with J gene TRBJ1-2; TRBD1 matches at 7 bases. J gave up 5 bases and V 2 bases, and 11 bases lay outside the gene matches. The CDR3 consists of 16 residues. Per the germline V gene, CDR1 is WSHSY and CDR2 is SAAADI. The CDR3 sequence is CASSEPRQGALYGYTF. CDR3 DNA: TGCGCCAGCAGTGAGCCAAGACAGGGAGCTTTGTATGGCTACACCTTC.

In its sample, this clonotype was seen a few times. The rearrangement uses TRBV29-1 and TRBJ2-5; D is unresolved. Germline V CDR1 and CDR2: SQVTM, ANQGSEA. Trimming cost V 6 bases and J 2 bases, with 10 bases left between them. The CDR3 contains 12 residues. CDR3 sequence (DNA): TGCAGCGTGCTCGGGCAGCAAGAGACCCAGTACTTC. Protein: CSVLGQQETQYF. Using reference TRBV29-1 and TRBJ2-5 for the parts outside the CDR3, the full variable domain is SAVISQKPSRDICQRGTSLTIQCQVDSQVTMMFWYRQQPGQSLTLIATANQGSEATYESGFVIDKFPISRPNLTFSTLTVSNMSPEDSSIYLCSVLGQQETQYFGPGTRLLVL.

This clonotype came up a few times. The CDR3 loop reads CASSLGWDRGSPLHF. The CDR3, as DNA: TGTGCCAGCAGCTTAGGTTGGGACAGAGGATCACCCCTCCACTTT. The J gene is TRBJ1-6, the V gene TRBV11-2; 7 nucleotides match TRBD1. The germline V gene encodes CDR1 SGHAT and CDR2 FQNNGV. This CDR3 has 15 residues. Trimming cost V 1 base and J 10 bases; bases outside gene matches: 7.

The V call is TRBV20-1, the J call TRBJ2-1, with D perhaps given as TRBD1 or TRBD2 (5 bases each). Trimming removed 5 bases at V and 3 bases at J, with 17 bases between. The germline CDR1 and CDR2 sequences are DFQATT and SNEGSKA (reference sequence). This CDR3 spans 15 amino acids. The CDR3 is CSAHRRDQGYNEQFF. Here the CDR3 DNA reads TGCAGTGCTCACCGCCGGGACCAGGGCTACAATGAGCAGTTCTTC.

This clonotype appeared a few times. The chain has TRBV6-5 and TRBJ2-1; TRBD2 agrees at 8 bases. CDR3 size: 16 residues. The germline gives CDR1 MNHEY, CDR2 SVGAGI. V trimming: 6 bases; J trimming: 9 bases; junction bases outside the gene matches: 16. The CDR3 DNA is TGTGCCAGCAGCCGAGACCTCTTAGCGGGAATGATTGAGCAGTTCTTC. Translation: CASSRDLLAGMIEQFF.

This clonotype was recorded a few times. V and J are TRBV7-2 and TRBJ2-3; D is unresolved. Germline CDR1 is SGHTA and CDR2 is FQGNSA. This CDR3 spans 13 amino acids. Between the trimmed V and J ends, which lost 2 bases and 2 bases, there was a span of 5 bases. The CDR3 loop reads CASSLYNTDTQYF. The CDR3, as DNA: TGTGCCAGCAGCTTATACAACACAGATACGCAGTATTTT.

V is TRBV29-1 and J is TRBJ2-1; D not certain. CDR3 size: 10 residues. Between the trimmed V and J ends, which lost 4 bases and 7 bases, there was a span of 5 bases. Germline V gene sequence: CDR1 SQVTM, CDR2 ANQGSEA. CDR3 nucleotides: TGCAGCGTTGGGGTGAATGAGCAGTTCTTC. Residues: CSVGVNEQFF.

This clonotype was picked up a small number of times. The rearrangement joins TRBV6-4 to TRBJ1-5; D not certain. There are 16 residues in the CDR3. Germline CDR1 MRHNA, CDR2 SNTAGT. Trimming stripped 0 bases from V and 0 bases from J, with 9 bases between. The CDR3: CASSDSGPDSNQPQHF. The CDR3 nucleotides are TGTGCCAGCAGTGACTCGGGCCCTGATAGCAATCAGCCCCAGCATTTT.

The rearrangement links TRBV19 to TRBJ2-1, with D possibly matching TRBD1 (5 bases). Trimming took 7 bases from V and 0 from J, leaving 13 bases between them. The V gene's germline CDR1 is LNHDA and CDR2 SQIVND (reference sequence). The CDR3 is 15 amino acids. CDR3 coding DNA: TGTGCCAGTACAGGGTATCGAAGCTCCTACAATGAGCAGTTCTTC. Its translation is CASTGYRSSYNEQFF.

This clonotype was recorded a few times. The chain links TRBV10-2 to TRBJ2-1; TRBD2 matches at 10 bases. In germline, CDR1 is WSHSY, CDR2 SAAADI. Trimming removed 7 bases from V and 0 bases from J; junction bases left unmatched: 6. The CDR3 totals 16 residues. Here the CDR3 DNA reads TGCGCCAGCAATTCCGGGACTAGCGACTCCTACAATGAGCAGTTCTTC. It codes for CASNSGTSDSYNEQFF.

This clonotype was observed at least ten times. This chain joins TRBV3-1 and TRBJ2-1; 9 nucleotides agree with TRBD1. The CDR3 totals 15 residues. The V and J ends lost 0 bases and 7 bases, in that order; junction bases with no gene match: 4. The germline V gene has CDR1 LGHDT and CDR2 YNNKEL (reference sequence). CDR3 DNA sequence: TGTGCCAGCAGCCAAGAACGGACAGGGGTGAATGAGCAGTTCTTC. Translation: CASSQERTGVNEQFF.

The V call is TRBV12-3 or TRBV12-4, the J call TRBJ1-3; D is unresolved. Deletions cut 6 bases from V and 4 bases from J, with 10 bases between. The CDR3 covers 13 residues. DNA for the CDR3: TGTGCCAGCAGCCCGAGGGCGGGAAACACCATATATTTT. It translates to CASSPRAGNTIYF.

This clonotype has only a few counts. J is TRBJ1-6 and V is TRBV11-2; D remains unclear. V was clipped by 5 bases and J by 5 bases, with 10 bases between them. CDR3 size: 14 residues. The germline V gene has CDR1 SGHAT and CDR2 FQNNGV. The CDR3 nucleotides read TGTGCCAGCAGCCCCGGCGGGAATAATTCACCCCTCCACTTT. It codes for CASSPGGNNSPLHF.

The J gene is TRBJ2-2, the V gene TRBV10-3; TRBD1 matches at 9 bases. Germline V gene data show CDR1 as ENHRY and CDR2 as SYGVKD. The CDR3 sequence is 15 residues long. V lost 4 bases to trimming and J lost 6 bases; unmatched junction nucleotides: 6. The CDR3 reads CAISGSDRGAGELFF. The CDR3 bases are TGTGCCATCAGTGGCTCGGACAGGGGCGCCGGGGAGCTGTTTTTT.

The rearrangement joins TRBV19 to TRBJ2-1; D is uncertain. V shed 2 bases and J shed 5 bases, with 7 bases lying between them. This CDR3 spans 13 amino acids. Germline CDR1 and CDR2: LNHDA and SQIVND (reference sequence). CDR3 sequence (DNA): TGTGCCAGTAGTATATTAACCAACAATGAGCAGTTCTTC. It codes for CASSILTNNEQFF. The full variable domain, rest sourced from reference TRBV19 and TRBJ2-1, is DGGITQSPKYLFRKEGQNVTLSCEQNLNHDAMYWYRQDPGQGLRLIYYSQIVNDFQKGDIAEGYSVSREKKESFPLTVTSAQKNPTAFYLCASSILTNNEQFFGPGTRLTVL.

This clonotype was counted ten times or more. The gene calls are TRBV12-3 or TRBV12-4 and TRBJ2-3, with 13 positions matching TRBD2. The CDR3 sequence is 15 residues long. V lost 5 bases, J lost 7 bases, and 6 bases stayed unmatched. This chain's CDR3 is CASSTSGGAYYTQYF. The DNA for the CDR3 is TGTGCCAGCAGTACTAGCGGGGGGGCCTACTATACGCAGTATTTT.

This clonotype was seen a handful of times. The V and J genes are TRBV12-3 or TRBV12-4 and TRBJ1-1; 7 nucleotides agree with TRBD1. V lost 6 bases to trimming and J lost 6 bases; unmatched junction nucleotides: 10. The CDR3 extends over 14 amino acids. As DNA, the CDR3 is TGTGCCAGCAGGGGACAGCCCCTGAAGGCTGAAGCTTTCTTT. Translating it yields CASRGQPLKAEAFF.

This chain uses TRBV29-1 with TRBJ2-3; D gene uncertain. V lost 4 bases, J lost 2 bases, and 7 bases lay in between. The CDR3 runs 12 residues. Germline CDR1 and CDR2: SQVTM and ANQGSEA. As DNA, the CDR3 is TGCAGCGTTGTTTTGCTCACAGATACGCAGTATTTT. Translating it yields CSVVLLTDTQYF.

At least ten counts were recorded for this clonotype. The CDR3: CSVELAGSTYNEQFF. CDR3 sequence (DNA): TGCAGCGTCGAGTTAGCGGGATCGACCTACAATGAGCAGTTCTTC. This sequence joins TRBV29-1 and TRBJ2-1; 8 nucleotides align to TRBD2. Germline V gives CDR1 SQVTM, CDR2 ANQGSEA. The V segment lost 6 bases and the J segment 2 bases; nucleotides outside the gene matches: 9. The CDR3 has 15 amino acids.